This TCR beta chain was identified during a study of vaccination effects on CD4 cells after COVID-19 (dated by TCRdb to the early 2020s). Context from the whole study: In the ViraFEST assay, PBMC were stimulated with viral peptide pools, and antigen-specific CD4+ T cell clonotypes were then identified by expansion using TCR sequencing. Each participant received two doses of an mRNA SARS-CoV-2 vaccine, either BNT162b2 or mRNA-1273. About 1.8 million PBMC per well were cultured with approximately 10 ug/ml peptides in IMDM containing 5% human AB serum, approximately 10 IU/ml IL-2 and gentamicin. In both COVID-19 convalescent patients and infection-naive vaccine recipients, the study compared SARS-CoV-2 spike-specific CD4+ TCR repertoires from before mRNA vaccination with those from after it. Altogether, some ten COVID-19 convalescent patients and several SARS-CoV-2-naive healthy vaccine recipients made up the full study. The Oncomine TCR Beta short-read assay on an Illumina iSeq 100 was used to sequence cultures from other donors in the study. Paper-wide results and their limitations: Clones induced by infection and clones induced by vaccination both contracted markedly at late timepoints after vaccination, which fits with T cell responses waning over time. Among healthy vaccine recipients, nearly all vaccine-induced clones were SARS-CoV-2 mono-reactive, and just 1 of 255 was cross-reactive with common cold coronaviruses. Limitations of the study were the small number of convalescent patients and the absence of early post-infection timepoints.

After approximately eleven days of culture, CD4+ T cells were isolated with the EasySep CD4+ T cell isolation kit. None of the healthy vaccine recipients had a prior SARS-CoV-2 infection, which was confirmed by nucleocapsid antibody tests that came back negative both before and after vaccination. Half of the culture medium was replaced with fresh IL-2-containing medium on days 3 and 7. Unless otherwise noted, each peptide stimulation condition was cultured in triplicate wells. Using Ficoll-Paque Plus gradient centrifugation, PBMC were separated from whole blood and then either used fresh or cryopreserved at -140C. Genomic DNA was extracted from cultured CD4+ T cells with the QIAamp micro DNA kit. Preparation of the library involved the immunoSEQ multiplex PCR assay. TCR beta CDR3 sequencing was performed on DNA from the cultured, isolated CD4+ T cells. In the authors' own workflow: Non-productive TCR sequences were removed and reads were trimmed to the CDR3 region, keeping CDR3s of at least 7 amino acids. The MANAFEST web app was used to pick out antigen-specific clonotypes by comparing their expansion in peptide wells with that in reference cultures. Positive clones required FDR<0.05 expansion versus reference and all other wells, odds ratio above 5, and frequency above 0.1% in two replicate wells. A clonotype was defined as cross-reactive if the clonotype was significantly expanded both in SARS-CoV-2 spike wells and in at least one common cold coronavirus spike condition. CDR3 similarity was assessed by Levenshtein distance with the stringdist R package, and unrooted trees were built with ape in R 3.6.1. Held by TCRdb, this immuneACCESS table contains in-frame sequences only and omits some clones. Under half of the omission traces to an unresolved V gene where checked; the cause of the rest is unknown. V, J and clone size are those of that table, while D and trimming were read from the DNA. Counted in this sample were 50,000 to 60,000 clones; about 80% of them appeared once. The ten largest clones add up to 2.5% to 3.5% of the sample.

Regarding this clone: Its antigen has not been determined. One base away there is no much larger clone; base qualities are not given.

The CDR3 numbers 17 residues from cysteine through phenylalanine. Of all the DNA, just the CDR3 is kept, 51 bases in frame from base 1. Here V drops 4 bases and J drops 0 bases, and the junction holds 8 bases not matched to any gene. Based on the germline V gene, the CDR1 and CDR2 sequences are SGHDT and YYEEEE. The sample was CD4+ T cells from PBMCs cultured without peptide, taken before COVID-19 vaccination. The rearranged segments are TRBV5-6 and TRBJ1-3; the central 9 bases match TRBD1. This TCR was sampled from a human donor who received a COVID-19 vaccine. The CDR3 protein is CASSHLGQGSSGNTIYF. The nucleotide sequence is given as TGTGCCAGCAGCCATTTAGGACAGGGGAGCTCTGGAAACACCATATATTTT.